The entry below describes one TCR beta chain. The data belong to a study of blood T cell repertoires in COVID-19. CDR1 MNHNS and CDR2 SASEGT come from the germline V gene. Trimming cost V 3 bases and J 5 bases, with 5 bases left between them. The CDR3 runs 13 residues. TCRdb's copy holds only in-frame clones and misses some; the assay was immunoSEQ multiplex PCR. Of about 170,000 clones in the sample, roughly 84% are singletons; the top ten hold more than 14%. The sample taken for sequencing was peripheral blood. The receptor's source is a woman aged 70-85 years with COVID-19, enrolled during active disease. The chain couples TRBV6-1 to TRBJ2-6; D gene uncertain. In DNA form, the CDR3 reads TGTGCCAGCAGTGATAATAGGGCCAACGTCCTGACTTTC. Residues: CASSDNRANVLTF.